This TCR beta chain derives from a study of blood T cell repertoires in COVID-19. Germline V gene sequence: CDR1 SNHLY, CDR2 FYNNEI. The CDR3 is 12 residues long. Trimming stripped 5 bases from V and 3 bases from J, with 7 bases between. Original processing notes: It was from reference gene primer amplification that nucleated cell counts were estimated. Generated by immunoSEQ multiplex PCR, the TCRdb table keeps only in-frame clones and is missing some. V, J and clone size are taken as reported in that table, and D and trimming were inferred from the DNA itself. The sample lists a few hundred thousand clones; around 90% were seen once.

The TCR sequence derives from a woman in her 30s who had recovered from COVID-19. V and J are TRBV2 and TRBJ1-1; D gene unclear. Input material: PBMCs or T cells enriched from blood (not recorded which). In DNA form, the CDR3 reads TGTGCCAGCAGTCACTGGTACACTGAAGCTTTCTTT. Translated, it gives CASSHWYTEAFF.